The T cell receptor beta chain under discussion was sequenced for a study of blood T cell repertoires in COVID-19. For the study at large: Acute and convalescent COVID-19 specimens originated in the United States, Italy and Spain.

As processed by the authors: Reference gene primer amplification in the assay estimated nucleated cell counts. Libraries were prepared by immunoSEQ multiplex PCR; TCRdb keeps only in-frame clonotypes and omits some of them. The DNA gave D and trimming, while V, J and clone size come from that table. Of some 100,000 clones in the sample, over 60% were seen once. In germline, CDR1 is MNHEY, CDR2 SMNVEV (reference sequence). V lost 3 bases, J lost 2 bases, and 10 bases lay in between. The CDR3 length is 14 residues. The rearrangement joins TRBV27 to TRBJ1-2; TRBD1 is a possible D gene (5 bases). The source is a human donor in a cohort sampled during active or convalescent COVID-19. Sample: peripheral blood. CDR3 in amino acids: CASSFRGLNYGYTF. As DNA, the CDR3 is TGTGCCAGCAGTTTTAGGGGATTGAACTATGGCTACACCTTC.